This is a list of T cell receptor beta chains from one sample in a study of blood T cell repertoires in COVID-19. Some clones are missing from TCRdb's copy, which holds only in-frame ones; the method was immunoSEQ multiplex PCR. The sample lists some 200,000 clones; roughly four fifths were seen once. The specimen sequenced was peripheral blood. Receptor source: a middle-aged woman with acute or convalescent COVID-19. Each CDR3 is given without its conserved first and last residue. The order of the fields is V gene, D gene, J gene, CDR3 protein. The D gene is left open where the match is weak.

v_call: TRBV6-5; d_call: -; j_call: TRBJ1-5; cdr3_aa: ASSQTLSNQPQH
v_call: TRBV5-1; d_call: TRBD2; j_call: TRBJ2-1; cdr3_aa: ASSVYRTSGSAYNEQF
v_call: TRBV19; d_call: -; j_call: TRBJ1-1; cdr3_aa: ASSPGGGGTEAF
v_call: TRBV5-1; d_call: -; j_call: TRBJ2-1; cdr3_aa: ASSLGRTYNEQF
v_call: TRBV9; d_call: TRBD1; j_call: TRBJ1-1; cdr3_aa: ASSVAPTGTIEAF
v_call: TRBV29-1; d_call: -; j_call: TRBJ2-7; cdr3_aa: SVDFKTGVSYEQY
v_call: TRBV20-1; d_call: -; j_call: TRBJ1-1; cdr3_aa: SAQTVEAF
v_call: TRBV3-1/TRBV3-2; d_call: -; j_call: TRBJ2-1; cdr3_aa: ASQQYNEQF
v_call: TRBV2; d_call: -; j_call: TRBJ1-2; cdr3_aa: ASSAGQGFYGYT
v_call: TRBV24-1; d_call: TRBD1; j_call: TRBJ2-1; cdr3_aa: ATSDHNRGSYNEQF
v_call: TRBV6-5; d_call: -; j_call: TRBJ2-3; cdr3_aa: ASSYELAADTQY
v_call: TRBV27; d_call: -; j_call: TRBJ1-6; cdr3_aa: ASSPGRGSSPLH
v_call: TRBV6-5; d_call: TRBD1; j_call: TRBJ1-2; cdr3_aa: ASSYLDRPYGYT
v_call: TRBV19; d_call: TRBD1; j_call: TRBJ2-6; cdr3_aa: ASSIRFGQGLGGANVLT
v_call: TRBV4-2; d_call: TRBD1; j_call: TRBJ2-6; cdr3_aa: ASSHRDRGNSGANVLT
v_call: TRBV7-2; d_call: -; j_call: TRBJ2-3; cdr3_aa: ASSYYADTQY
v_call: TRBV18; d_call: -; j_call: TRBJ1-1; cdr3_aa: ASSPGPVDTEAF
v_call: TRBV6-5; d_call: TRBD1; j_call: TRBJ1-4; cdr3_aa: ASSSSGTGPEKLF
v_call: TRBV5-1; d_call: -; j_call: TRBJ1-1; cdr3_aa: ASSLGLQGSEAF
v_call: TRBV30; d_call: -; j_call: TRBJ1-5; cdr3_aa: AWGQGHPNQPQH
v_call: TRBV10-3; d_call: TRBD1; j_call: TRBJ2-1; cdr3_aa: AISESISPDRPNEQF
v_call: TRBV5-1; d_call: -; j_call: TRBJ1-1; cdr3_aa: ASSFGSGGTEAF
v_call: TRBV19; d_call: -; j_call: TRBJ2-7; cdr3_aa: ASSIGREYEQY
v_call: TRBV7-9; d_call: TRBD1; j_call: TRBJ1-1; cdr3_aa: ASSLAQGVWTEAF
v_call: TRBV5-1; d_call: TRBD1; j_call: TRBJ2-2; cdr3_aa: ASGDGTGTINTGELF
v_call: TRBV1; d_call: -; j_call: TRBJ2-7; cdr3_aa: TSSPPGEQY
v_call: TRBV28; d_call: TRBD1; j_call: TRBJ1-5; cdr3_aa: ASRTGGTHQPQH
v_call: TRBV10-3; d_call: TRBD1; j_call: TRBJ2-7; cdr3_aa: AVSRDRATYEQY
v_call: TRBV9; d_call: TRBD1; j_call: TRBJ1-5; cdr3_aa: ASSVGVTGGDGDQPQH
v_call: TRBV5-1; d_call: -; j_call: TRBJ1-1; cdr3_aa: ASSRIGQMNTEAF
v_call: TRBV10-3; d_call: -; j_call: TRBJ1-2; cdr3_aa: AITQDSPNYGYT
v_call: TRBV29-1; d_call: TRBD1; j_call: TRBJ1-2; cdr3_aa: SVGDRVPYGYT
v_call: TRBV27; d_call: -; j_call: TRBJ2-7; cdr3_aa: ASSLLSGDYEQY
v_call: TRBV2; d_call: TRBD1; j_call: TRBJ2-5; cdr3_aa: ASSERTGLETQY
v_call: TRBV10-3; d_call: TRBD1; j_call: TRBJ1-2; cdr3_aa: AISARQGVISYGYT
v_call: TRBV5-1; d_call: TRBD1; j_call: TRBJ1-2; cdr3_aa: ASSFEPTGAGYGYT
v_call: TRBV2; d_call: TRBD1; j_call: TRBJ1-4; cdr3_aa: ASSGNRGDEKLF
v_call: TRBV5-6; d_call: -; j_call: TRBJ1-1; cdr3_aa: ASSLERGDTEAF
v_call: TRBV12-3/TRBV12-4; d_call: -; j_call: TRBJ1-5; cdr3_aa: ASSFSNQPQH